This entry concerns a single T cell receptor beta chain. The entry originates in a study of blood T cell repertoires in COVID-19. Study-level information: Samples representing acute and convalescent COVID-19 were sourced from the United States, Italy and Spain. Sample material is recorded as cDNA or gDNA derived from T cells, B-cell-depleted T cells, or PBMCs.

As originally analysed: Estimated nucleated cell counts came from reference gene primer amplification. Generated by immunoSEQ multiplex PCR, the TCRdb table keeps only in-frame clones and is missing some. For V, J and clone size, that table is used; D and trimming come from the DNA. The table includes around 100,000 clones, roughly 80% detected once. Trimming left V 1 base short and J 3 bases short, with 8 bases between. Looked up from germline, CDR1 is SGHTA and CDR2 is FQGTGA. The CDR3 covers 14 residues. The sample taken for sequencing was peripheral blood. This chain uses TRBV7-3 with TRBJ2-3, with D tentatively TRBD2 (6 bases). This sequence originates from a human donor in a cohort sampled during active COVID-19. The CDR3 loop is CASSLRRGTDTQYF. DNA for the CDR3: TGTGCCAGCAGCTTAAGGAGGGGTACAGATACGCAGTATTTT.